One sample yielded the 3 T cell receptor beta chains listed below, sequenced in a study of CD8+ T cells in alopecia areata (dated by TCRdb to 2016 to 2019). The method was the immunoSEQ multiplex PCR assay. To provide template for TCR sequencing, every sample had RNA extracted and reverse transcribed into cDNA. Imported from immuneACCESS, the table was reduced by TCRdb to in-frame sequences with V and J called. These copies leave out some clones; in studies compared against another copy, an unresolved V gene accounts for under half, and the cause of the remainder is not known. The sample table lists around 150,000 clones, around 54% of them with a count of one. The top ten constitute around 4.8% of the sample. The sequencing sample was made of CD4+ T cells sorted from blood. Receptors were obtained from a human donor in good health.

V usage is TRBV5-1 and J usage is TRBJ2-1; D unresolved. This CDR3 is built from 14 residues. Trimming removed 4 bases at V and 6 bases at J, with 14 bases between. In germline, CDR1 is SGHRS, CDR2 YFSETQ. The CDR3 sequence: CASSRGEVFNEQFF. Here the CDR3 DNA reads TGCGCCAGCAGCCGAGGTGAGGTTTTCAATGAGCAGTTCTTC.

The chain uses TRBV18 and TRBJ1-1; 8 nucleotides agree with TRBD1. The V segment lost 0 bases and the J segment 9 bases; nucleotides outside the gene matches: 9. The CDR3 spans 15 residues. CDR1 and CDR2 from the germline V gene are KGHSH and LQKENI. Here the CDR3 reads CASSPPQGAGTQAFF. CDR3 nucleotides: TGTGCCAGCTCACCACCGCAGGGGGCCGGTACCCAAGCTTTCTTT.

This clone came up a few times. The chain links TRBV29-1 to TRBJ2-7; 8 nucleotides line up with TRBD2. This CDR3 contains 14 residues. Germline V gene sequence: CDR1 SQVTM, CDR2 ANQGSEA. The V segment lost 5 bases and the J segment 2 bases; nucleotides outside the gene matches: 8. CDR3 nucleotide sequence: TGCAGCGTTTTCTCCGGGACTAGTCCCTACGAGCAGTACTTC. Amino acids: CSVFSGTSPYEQYF.